The sequence of this TCR beta chain was determined in a study of early T cells in non-severe SARS-CoV-2 infection. Study-level information: Unpaired chains resulted from sequencing bulk RNA of unsorted whole blood. Study-wide results and caveats: Sequences matched to VDJdb favored anti-spike CD8 responses, while private and CD4 specificities were missed.

Each single cDNA molecule received a unique molecular identifier. TCRdb recomputed calls from the 5' RACE reads with MiXCR, one row per CDR3 protein. The data hold roughly 90,000 distinct CDR3 sequences, with approximately 14% observed a single time. Germline lookup yields CDR1 GTSNPN and CDR2 SVGIG (reference sequence). The CDR3 has 13 amino acids. Trimming stripped 2 bases from V and 6 bases from J, with 11 bases between. This clonotype appeared many times. Its target is not known. The source of this sequence is an adult who was a healthcare worker with PCR-confirmed SARS-CoV-2 infection or an uninfected control (not recorded which). The chain uses TRBV30 and TRBJ2-1; TRBD2 is a possible D gene (6 bases). Sequencing input: whole blood. The CDR3 reads CAWSSDYLNEQFF. The CDR3 region has the DNA TGTGCCTGGAGTTCGGACTACCTCAATGAGCAGTTCTTC.